The entry that follows covers one T cell receptor beta chain sequence. The antigen is not known. Through 5' RACE with UMI labels, the TRB cDNA libraries were prepared. TCRdb reprocessed the 5' RACE reads, keeping one entry per CDR3 protein, no DNA. The sample's table shows around 63,000 distinct CDR3 sequences. The data belong to a study of CXCR3-negative and CXCR3-positive naive CD8 T cells. This CDR3 contains 14 residues. Germline V gene lookup returns CDR1 ENHRY and CDR2 SYGVKD. Points from the study as a whole: More hydrophobic TRB CDR3s were found in CXCR3-positive naive cells than in CXCR3-negative naive cells.

Sequenced material: naive CXCR3+ CD8+ T cells from blood. The subset here: CD45RO-CCR7+CD27+CD95- naive CD8+ T cells expressing CXCR3 (TNR3+). This sequence originates from a human donor in good health. Some clones in this sample may be carry-over from other donors' samples. The chain uses TRBV10-3 and TRBJ2-1; as DNA is missing, the TRBD1 call by TCRdb cannot be tested. Here the CDR3 reads CAVPGQGANNEQFF.